Presented here are 2 T cell receptor beta chains from one specimen sequenced in a study of shared clonotypes between healthy human individuals. Libraries were prepared by immunoSEQ multiplex PCR; TCRdb keeps only in-frame clonotypes and omits some of them. This table holds hundreds of thousands of clones, roughly 80% found once. Sequencing was carried out using PBMCs. These receptors all come from a woman in her forties in good health. Some clones in this sample may be carry-over from other donors' samples.

The CDR3 loop reads CASSRASGANYGYTF. The CDR3 nucleotides read TGTGCCAGCAGCCGGGCCTCCGGGGCTAACTATGGCTACACCTTC. This chain connects TRBV6-5 to TRBJ1-2; D ambiguous. CDR3 length: 15 amino acids. The germline gives CDR1 MNHEY, CDR2 SVGAGI. Between the trimmed V and J ends, which lost 6 bases and 0 bases, there was a span of 14 bases.

V is TRBV28 and J is TRBJ2-3; unclear D gene. The CDR3 runs to 13 residues. With 7 bases removed from V and 3 bases from J, the gap between germline ends came to 11 bases. Germline assignment: CDR1 MDHEN and CDR2 SYDVKM. The CDR3 bases are TGTGCCAGCAACGGACCTCAGACAGATACGCAGTATTTT. The encoded protein is CASNGPQTDTQYF.